This passage covers 16 T cell receptor beta chains from one sample sequenced in a study of immune cell composition in non-small cell lung cancer. Assay used: immunoSEQ multiplex PCR; TCRdb lists only in-frame clones, some missing. The data show about 10,000 clones, 55% to 75% seen once. The sample taken for sequencing was lung tumor tissue. The receptors here all came from a human donor with non-small cell lung cancer.

V and J are TRBV6-6 and TRBJ2-7; a weak D match, TRBD1 (6 bases). V gave up 4 bases and J gave up 4 bases, with 11 bases separating them. Germline values: CDR1 MNHNY, CDR2 SVGAGI (reference sequence). CDR3 length: 13 amino acids. CDR3 region: CASSWTQGYEQYF. CDR3 bases: TGTGCCAGCAGTTGGACACAGGGATACGAGCAGTACTTC.

This chain connects TRBV6-1 to TRBJ1-1; D remains unclear. Trimming took 6 bases from V and 0 from J, leaving 5 bases between them. The germline CDR1 and CDR2 sequences are MNHNS and SASEGT. CDR3 length: 12 residues. This chain's CDR3 is CASRKMNTEAFF. In DNA form, the CDR3 reads TGTGCCAGCAGAAAAATGAACACTGAAGCTTTCTTT.

This clone was seen more than once but under ten times. The genes are TRBV9 and TRBJ1-2; D possibly corresponds to TRBD1 (6 bases). V was trimmed by 4 bases and J by 2 bases, leaving 15 bases between them. This CDR3 has 15 residues. CDR1 SGDLS and CDR2 YYNGEE come from the germline V gene. The CDR3 reads CASSIRQDINYGYTF. In DNA, the CDR3 is TGTGCCAGCAGCATTCGACAGGATATCAACTATGGCTACACCTTC. Complete variable domain (other parts from reference TRBV9 and TRBJ1-2): DSGVTQTPKHLITATGQRVTLRCSPRSGDLSVYWYQQSLDQGLQFLIQYYNGEERAKGNILERFSAQQFPDLHSELNLSSLELGDSALYFCASSIRQDINYGYTFGSGTRLTVV.

Only a few counts were recorded for this clone. This sequence joins TRBV4-3 and TRBJ1-5; 7 bases map to TRBD1. In germline, CDR1 is LGHNA, CDR2 YSLEER. V gave up 4 bases and J gave up 3 bases; unmatched junction bases: 6. This CDR3 spans 15 amino acids. The DNA of the CDR3 is TGCGCCAGCAGCCTGACGACAGGGAACAATCAGCCCCAGCATTTT. Translation gives CASSLTTGNNQPQHF.

V is TRBV5-1 and J is TRBJ1-6; possible D gene TRBD1, 6 bases. Trimming shortened V by 0 bases and J by 7 bases, and 11 bases separated the two germline ends. The length of the CDR3 is 15 residues. Germline V lookup: CDR1 SGHRS, CDR2 YFSETQ. CDR3 protein: CASSLEQGNNSPLHF. DNA of the CDR3: TGCGCCAGCAGCTTGGAACAGGGTAACAATTCACCCCTCCACTTT. Full variable domain (remainder filled in from reference TRBV5-1 and TRBJ1-6): KAGVTQTPRYLIKTRGQQVTLSCSPISGHRSVSWYQQTPGQGLQFLFEYFSETQRNKGNFPGRFSGRQFSNSRSEMNVSTLELGDSALYLCASSLEQGNNSPLHFGNGTRLTVT.

The chain combines TRBV9 with TRBJ2-2; 7 bases fit TRBD1. V lost 0 bases to trimming and J lost 4 bases; unmatched junction nucleotides: 0. This CDR3 contains 14 residues. Germline loops: CDR1 SGDLS, CDR2 YYNGEE. The chain's CDR3 is CASSVEGATGELFF. CDR3 DNA sequence: TGTGCCAGCAGCGTAGAGGGGGCCACCGGGGAGCTGTTTTTT.

The gene calls are TRBV19 and TRBJ1-1, with no clear D. V lost 4 bases and J 0 bases, leaving 15 bases between the germline ends. Germline V gene sequence: CDR1 LNHDA, CDR2 SQIVND (reference sequence). This CDR3 has 16 residues. CDR3 residues: CASSTSAASMNTEAFF. As DNA, the CDR3 is TGTGCCAGTAGTACCTCAGCGGCCAGCATGAACACTGAAGCTTTCTTT.

This clone is termed medium-sized. The chain employs TRBV18 and TRBJ1-2; the D is unclear. The V end lost 3 bases, the J end lost 0 bases, and 17 bases lay between the germline ends. Germline lookup yields CDR1 KGHSH and CDR2 LQKENI. This CDR3 has 17 amino acids. The CDR3 loop is CASSPGGINTPNYGYTF. The CDR3 nucleotides are TGTGCCAGCTCACCTGGAGGGATTAATACTCCTAACTATGGCTACACCTTC.

The sample holds a few counts of this clone. The chain has TRBV5-1 and TRBJ2-7; 8 nucleotides match TRBD2. With V trimmed by 1 base and J by 4 bases, 7 bases remained unmatched. Germline V gene sequence: CDR1 SGHRS, CDR2 YFSETQ. CDR3 size: 15 residues. CDR3 coding DNA: TGCGCCAGCAGCTTGTTAAGCGGGGGTGATTACGAGCAGTACTTC. This translates into CASSLLSGGDYEQYF.

V usage is TRBV4-3 and J usage is TRBJ2-3; no firm D call. Germline V gene data show CDR1 as LGHNA and CDR2 as YSLEER. CDR3 length equals 18 residues. V was shortened by 0 bases and J by 7 bases, with 23 bases between the two germline ends. The CDR3 region is CASSQDTPRSGPIYTQYF. In DNA form, the CDR3 reads TGCGCCAGCAGCCAAGATACCCCTAGAAGTGGACCTATTTATACGCAGTATTTT.

The chain carries TRBV9 and TRBJ1-5; D gene ambiguous. V was shortened by 0 bases and J by 6 bases, with 7 bases between the two germline ends. The germline gives CDR1 SGDLS, CDR2 YYNGEE. The CDR3 covers 13 residues. The DNA for the CDR3 is TGTGCCAGCAGCGTAGTCGGGGTTCAGCCCCAGCATTTT. Its translation is CASSVVGVQPQHF.

The chain links TRBV5-1 to TRBJ1-2, with 9 bases aligning to TRBD1. V shed 2 bases and J 7 bases; nucleotides not matched to a gene: 3. The CDR3 loop spans 13 amino acids. Germline loops: CDR1 SGHRS, CDR2 YFSETQ. CDR3 bases: TGCGCCAGCAGCTTTCGACAGGGGGGTGGCTACACCTTC. Translation: CASSFRQGGGYTF.

The rearrangement links TRBV5-1 to TRBJ2-3; TRBD2 matches at 9 bases. J gave up 1 base and V 4 bases, and 7 bases lay outside the gene matches. The CDR3 runs to 16 residues. Germline CDR1 is SGHRS and CDR2 is YFSETQ. The CDR3 reads CASSALIAGGTDTQYF. The CDR3 DNA reads as TGCGCCAGCAGCGCCTTGATAGCGGGGGGCACAGATACGCAGTATTTT. Looking up the rest from reference TRBV5-1 and TRBJ2-3 gives the full variable domain: KAGVTQTPRYLIKTRGQQVTLSCSPISGHRSVSWYQQTPGQGLQFLFEYFSETQRNKGNFPGRFSGRQFSNSRSEMNVSTLELGDSALYLCASSALIAGGTDTQYFGPGTRLTVL.

The chain links TRBV18 to TRBJ1-2, with 7 bases lining up with TRBD1. From germline, CDR1 is KGHSH and CDR2 LQKENI. The CDR3 is 17 residues long. V lost 6 bases and J lost 0; bases outside the gene matches: 13. CDR3 bases: TGTGCCAGCTCCCGCCTGACCGGGACAGAAGCTAACTATGGCTACACCTTC. Its protein product is CASSRLTGTEANYGYTF.

This clone has a handful of counts. This rearrangement joins TRBV28 to TRBJ2-7; 8 nucleotides agree with TRBD1. J gave up 2 bases and V 6 bases, and 6 bases lay outside the gene matches. The CDR3 length is 14 residues. Germline values: CDR1 MDHEN, CDR2 SYDVKM. The CDR3 reads CASSYRGITYEQYF. As DNA, the CDR3 is TGTGCCAGCAGCTACAGGGGGATCACCTACGAGCAGTACTTC.

This chain uses TRBV7-9 with TRBJ1-2; the D gene is possibly TRBD1 (6 bases). V dropped 1 base and J dropped 3 bases, with 12 bases sitting between them. This CDR3 region has 15 residues. In germline, CDR1 is SEHNR, CDR2 FQNEAQ (reference sequence). The CDR3 loop is CASSLVGARDYGYTF. The CDR3 DNA reads as TGTGCCAGCAGCTTAGTGGGGGCACGAGACTATGGCTACACCTTC.